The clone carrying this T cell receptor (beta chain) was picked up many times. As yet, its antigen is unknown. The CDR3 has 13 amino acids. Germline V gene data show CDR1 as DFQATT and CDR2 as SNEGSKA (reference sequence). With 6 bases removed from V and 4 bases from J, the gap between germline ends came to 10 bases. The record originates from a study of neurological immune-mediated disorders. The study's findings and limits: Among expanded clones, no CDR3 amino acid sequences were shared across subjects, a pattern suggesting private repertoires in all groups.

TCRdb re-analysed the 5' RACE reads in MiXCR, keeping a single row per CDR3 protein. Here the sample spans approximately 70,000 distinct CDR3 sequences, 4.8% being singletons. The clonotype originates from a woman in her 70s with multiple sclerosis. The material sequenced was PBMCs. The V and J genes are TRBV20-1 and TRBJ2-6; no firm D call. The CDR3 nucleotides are TGCAGTGCGCTCTTCGCCGGGGCCAACGTCCTGACTTTC. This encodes CSALFAGANVLTF.